Sequencing of this T cell receptor beta chain was carried out in a study of blood T cells in healthy people across ages. Peripheral blood, roughly 11 milliliters per donor, was collected. The authors ran a second PCR of about 6 to 12 cycles using a sample-barcoded 5' primer and a J-beta primer mix. One entry per CDR3 protein results from TCRdb running MiXCR on the 5' RACE reads. The table lists some 860,000 distinct CDR3 sequences, roughly 56% of them singletons. Overall study results and limits: It was held that the diversity estimates obtained from one million T cells were underestimates.

Germline V gene lookup returns CDR1 DFQATT and CDR2 SNEGSKA (reference sequence). Trimming pared 2 bases from V and 3 bases from J, leaving 16 bases between. The CDR3 covers 15 residues. In its sample, this clonotype was seen a few times. The antigen is unknown. This chain joins TRBV20-1 and TRBJ2-5; possibly TRBD2 for D (6 bases). The source is a man aged 35 to 55 in good health. Specimen: blood. CDR3 DNA: TGCAGTGCTAGAACACTTCCGCGGGGAAAAGAGACCCAGTACTTC. Its translation is CSARTLPRGKETQYF.